This T cell receptor beta chain was captured in a study of identical twins. The V gene lost 0 bases and the J gene lost 1 base, with 12 bases spanning the gap. Germline V gene data show CDR1 as SGHRS and CDR2 as YFSETQ. The CDR3 is made up of 16 amino acids. TCRdb called the 5' RACE reads again in MiXCR, with one record for every CDR3 protein. Altogether 450,000 or so distinct CDR3 sequences are present, 12% to 15% being singletons, with the ten largest covering about 0.52%. This sample was also put to use in a study of yellow fever vaccine responses in identical twins.

The genes are TRBV5-1 and TRBJ2-3; D tentatively fits TRBD1 or TRBD2 (6 bases each). The TCR comes from a woman younger than 35 in good health. Sequenced input: CD4+ T cells sorted from blood. The CDR3 nucleotides are TGCGCCAGCAGCTTGGCCCCGGGGGCGGGCACAGATACGCAGTATTTT. Protein sequence: CASSLAPGAGTDTQYF.